The 27 T cell receptor beta chains reported below all come from one sample, sequenced in a study of STAT5B mutations in CD4+ large granular lymphocyte leukemia. Using immunoSEQ multiplex PCR, the repertoire was profiled, and TCRdb retains in-frame clones only, with some absent. The data contain 20,000 to 25,000 clones, more than 65% of them singletons. Material: CD4+ T cells from blood buffy coats. The receptors here all came from a human donor in good health.

Only a few counts were recorded for this clone. The chain carries TRBV5-1 and TRBJ2-1; D might be TRBD1 or TRBD2, each matching 5 bases. Trimming left V 0 bases short and J 11 bases short, with 12 bases between. This CDR3 region has 13 residues. In germline, CDR1 is SGHRS, CDR2 YFSETQ. The CDR3 region is CASSLVGDPKQFF. CDR3 sequence (DNA): TGCGCCAGCAGCTTGGTGGGGGACCCCAAGCAGTTCTTC.

The chain links TRBV19 to TRBJ1-2, with D unclear. Germline V gene sequence: CDR1 LNHDA, CDR2 SQIVND (reference sequence). The CDR3 runs 14 residues. Trimming took 5 bases from V and 2 from J, leaving 12 bases between them. DNA of the CDR3: TGTGCCAGTAGTGCCAACGGACGGAACTATGGCTACACCTTC. Translated, it gives CASSANGRNYGYTF.

The chain couples TRBV21-1 to TRBJ1-5. TRBV21-1 is annotated as a pseudogene. The CDR3 is made up of 14 amino acids. The CDR3 region is CASSPGPSEGPQHF. CDR3 coding DNA: TGTGCCAGCAGCCCTGGCCCCAGTGAGGGGCCCCAGCATTTT.

This clone was detected a few times. The J gene is TRBJ1-1, the V gene TRBV19; maybe TRBD1 (5 bases). The ends were cut back, 8 bases at V and 2 bases at J, with 12 bases in the middle. The germline CDR1 and CDR2 sequences are LNHDA and SQIVND (reference sequence). The CDR3 contains 13 residues. As DNA, the CDR3 is TGTGCCAGTGGAACGGGACGCAACACTGAAGCTTTCTTT. Amino acid sequence: CASGTGRNTEAFF.

This clone was seen a few times. The chain recombines TRBV6-5 with TRBJ1-2; TRBD1 matches at 8 bases. Trimming removed 6 bases from V and 2 bases from J; junction bases left unmatched: 8. Germline CDR1 and CDR2: MNHEY and SVGAGI. The CDR3 sequence is 15 residues long. The CDR3 spells CASRPGTGVNYGYTF. As DNA, the CDR3 is TGTGCCAGCAGACCTGGGACAGGCGTGAACTATGGCTACACCTTC.

This clone was observed a handful of times. The genes are TRBV4-1 and TRBJ2-7; 11 bases match TRBD2. J lost 0 bases, V lost 2 bases, and 21 bases had no gene match. The CDR3 totals 22 residues. From germline, CDR1 is MGHRA and CDR2 YSYEKL. CDR3 DNA sequence: TGCGCCAGCAGCCAATGGAATGTCCCCGGGACTAGCGGAGGGGGGAGCTCCTACGAGCAGTACTTC. It translates to CASSQWNVPGTSGGGSSYEQYF.

The rearrangement joins TRBV15 to TRBJ1-2; no firm D call. Trimming took off 5 bases at V and 1 base at J, with 5 bases between the two ends. Germline V lookup: CDR1 LNHNV, CDR2 YYDKDF (reference sequence). This CDR3 contains 12 residues. The CDR3 sequence is CATSEGNYGYTF. In DNA form, the CDR3 reads TGTGCCACCAGCGAGGGTAACTATGGCTACACCTTC.

This clone was found a few times. This chain uses TRBV5-1 with TRBJ2-1; tentatively, D is TRBD2 (5 bases). Trimming stripped 4 bases from V and 9 bases from J, with 14 bases between. CDR1 and CDR2 from the germline V gene are SGHRS and YFSETQ. CDR3 length: 13 residues. The CDR3 here is CASSPELVGEQFF. The DNA for the CDR3 is TGCGCCAGCAGCCCCGAACTAGTAGGTGAGCAGTTCTTC.

The chain recombines TRBV2 with TRBJ1-4; no reliable D call. V lost 0 bases, J lost 8 bases, and 13 bases lay in between. Looked up from germline, CDR1 is SNHLY and CDR2 is FYNNEI. CDR3 length equals 15 residues. Here the CDR3 DNA reads TGTGCCAGCAGTGAAGCCCGAACAGCAGGCGAAAAACTGTTTTTT. Amino acids: CASSEARTAGEKLFF.

This clone came up once. CDR3 sequence reads: CASSWTGGSYEQYF. DNA of the CDR3: TGCGCCAGCAGCTGGACAGGGGGATCCTACGAGCAGTACTTC. The chain joins TRBV5-1 to TRBJ2-7; 10 bases are shared with TRBD1. The ends lost 3 bases at V and 1 base at J; junction bases unmatched: 1. The CDR3 has 14 residues. From germline, CDR1 is SGHRS and CDR2 YFSETQ.

The chain is built from TRBV11-2 and TRBJ2-7; D unclear. V was pared by 0 bases and J by 7 bases, with 16 bases between. The CDR3 covers 15 residues. Per germline, CDR1 SGHAT and CDR2 FQNNGV. The DNA of the CDR3 is TGTGCCAGCAGCTTAGATTCGGTCGCCCTCGCGGAGCAGTACTTC. This sequence encodes CASSLDSVALAEQYF.

The J gene is TRBJ2-2, the V gene TRBV27; no clear D. In germline, CDR1 is MNHEY, CDR2 SMNVEV (reference sequence). This CDR3 is 15 amino acids long. V lost 5 bases to trimming and J lost 4 bases, with 14 bases between them. CDR3 residues: CASSLQGLGTGELFF. The CDR3 DNA reads TGTGCCAGCAGTCTCCAAGGCTTGGGCACCGGGGAGCTGTTTTTT.

This chain connects TRBV21-1 to TRBJ2-5; no DNA check was done on the table's D call, TRBD2. TRBV21-1 is recorded as a pseudogene. The CDR3 loop spans 15 amino acids. The CDR3 sequence: CASSTGERIQETQYF. The CDR3 bases are TGTGCCAGCAGCACCGGGGAGCGGATCCAAGAGACCCAGTACTTC.

This clone was observed a single time. This chain joins TRBV28 and TRBJ1-6; D call uncertain. The CDR3 has 14 amino acids. Germline V lookup: CDR1 MDHEN, CDR2 SYDVKM. The ends were cut back, 3 bases at V and 8 bases at J, with 11 bases in the middle. The CDR3 coding sequence is TGTGCCAGCAGTTTTCCTCTCGGGCATTCACCCCTCCACTTT. Translated, it gives CASSFPLGHSPLHF.

The V gene is TRBV7-8, the J gene TRBJ2-1; TRBD1 matches 7 bases. The V gene's germline CDR1 is SGHVS and CDR2 FQNEAQ. The CDR3 totals 16 residues. The ends lost 5 bases at V and 0 bases at J; junction bases unmatched: 7. CDR3 loop: CASSLRDSSSYNEQFF. The CDR3 bases are TGTGCCAGCAGCCTCCGGGACAGCTCCTCCTACAATGAGCAGTTCTTC. Variable domain in full (rest from reference TRBV7-8 and TRBJ2-1): GAGVSQSPRYKVAKRGQDVALRCDPISGHVSLFWYQQALGQGPEFLTYFQNEAQLDKSGLPSDRFFAERPEGSVSTLKIQRTQQEDSAVYLCASSLRDSSSYNEQFFGPGTRLTVL.

The genes are TRBV27 and TRBJ2-3, with D maybe TRBD2 (5 bases). Germline CDR1 MNHEY, CDR2 SMNVEV (reference sequence). The V end lost 7 bases, the J end lost 0 bases, and 14 bases lay between the germline ends. The CDR3 is 15 amino acids. CDR3 protein: CASTRRGPSTDTQYF. DNA for the CDR3: TGTGCCAGCACCCGCCGGGGTCCAAGCACAGATACGCAGTATTTT.

This clone was found a few times. The rearrangement links TRBV27 to TRBJ1-1; TRBD1 matches at 7 bases. The CDR3 extends over 13 amino acids. The germline gives CDR1 MNHEY, CDR2 SMNVEV (reference sequence). V shed 5 bases, J shed 6 bases, and the junction held 6 bases outside the gene matches. The CDR3 here is CASSPGGDAEAFF. As DNA, the CDR3 is TGTGCCAGCAGTCCAGGGGGTGATGCTGAAGCTTTCTTT.

The chain employs TRBV7-9 and TRBJ2-2; 7 bases line up with TRBD1. Germline values: CDR1 SEHNR, CDR2 FQNEAQ (reference sequence). Trimming took 5 bases from V and 1 from J; bases not matched to a gene: 7. This CDR3 comprises 16 residues. The DNA of the CDR3 is TGTGCCAGCAGCGGACAGGCGGCCCTGAACACCGGGGAGCTGTTTTTT. This encodes CASSGQAALNTGELFF.

This clone has a handful of counts. V and J are TRBV6-1 and TRBJ2-7; D may be TRBD2 (5 bases). The CDR3 sequence is 14 residues long. In germline, CDR1 is MNHNS, CDR2 SASEGT. V dropped 8 bases and J dropped 0 bases, with 14 bases sitting between them. The CDR3 is CASSASRSSYEQYF. The CDR3 coding sequence is TGTGCCAGCTCCGCTAGCCGGAGCTCCTACGAGCAGTACTTC.

This clone was observed a handful of times. CDR3 in DNA: TGTGCCAGCAGCGTAGGGGGGCATAGCAATCAGCCCCAGCATTTT. Its protein is CASSVGGHSNQPQHF. The J gene is TRBJ1-5, the V gene TRBV9; TRBD1 is a possible D gene (6 bases). The ends were cut back, 0 bases at V and 0 bases at J, with 7 bases in the middle. This CDR3 has 15 amino acids. Germline V CDR1 and CDR2: SGDLS, YYNGEE.

For the CDR3, the DNA is TGCGCCAGCAGCCCCCGTGAGAGGGCTAACTATGGCTACACCTTC. Its protein is CASSPRERANYGYTF. The chain joins TRBV5-1 to TRBJ1-2; D unclear. The germline gives CDR1 SGHRS, CDR2 YFSETQ. There are 15 residues in the CDR3. V lost 4 bases and J lost 0, with 13 bases in between.

This CDR3 is CASSSTSASTDTQYF. In DNA, the CDR3 is TGCGCCAGCAGCTCGACTAGCGCTAGCACAGATACGCAGTATTTT. V and J are TRBV5-1 and TRBJ2-3, with 8 bases identical to TRBD2. Germline V gives CDR1 SGHRS, CDR2 YFSETQ. V was pared by 3 bases and J by 0 bases, with 3 bases of the junction left unmatched. The CDR3 sequence is 15 residues long.

This chain uses TRBV5-1 with TRBJ2-7; D unclear. CDR1 is SGHRS, CDR2 YFSETQ, per germline. The length of the CDR3 is 13 residues. V was cut by 1 base and J by 3 bases, with 8 bases left in between. The CDR3 DNA is TGCGCCAGCAGCTTGAGTGGCGGCTACGAGCAGTACTTC. It specifies CASSLSGGYEQYF. The full variable domain, with the rest looked up from reference TRBV5-1 and TRBJ2-7, is KAGVTQTPRYLIKTRGQQVTLSCSPISGHRSVSWYQQTPGQGLQFLFEYFSETQRNKGNFPGRFSGRQFSNSRSEMNVSTLELGDSALYLCASSLSGGYEQYFGPGTRLTVT.

The chain joins TRBV7-9 to TRBJ2-2; 7 nucleotides align to TRBD1. Trimming removed 4 bases from V and 2 bases from J; junction bases left unmatched: 7. The CDR3 runs to 16 residues. CDR1 SEHNR and CDR2 FQNEAQ come from the germline V gene (reference sequence). The CDR3, as DNA: TGTGCCAGCAGCTCCCCCAGGGGGATTAACACCGGGGAGCTGTTTTTT. Encoded protein: CASSSPRGINTGELFF.

The chain joins TRBV11-3 to TRBJ2-1, with no clear D. CDR3 size: 12 residues. Germline CDR1 and CDR2: SGHNT and YENEEA. Trimming took off 5 bases at V and 10 bases at J, with 12 bases between the two ends. This chain's CDR3 is CASSPQPREQFF. The CDR3 DNA reads TGTGCCAGCAGCCCCCAACCGCGAGAGCAGTTCTTC.

This sequence joins TRBV2 and TRBJ2-2; TRBD1 matches at 7 bases. Germline V CDR1 and CDR2: SNHLY, FYNNEI. This CDR3 has 14 amino acids. Trimming took 6 bases from V and 6 from J; bases not matched to a gene: 7. CDR3 DNA sequence: TGTGCCAGCAGCAGACAGGGCGGGCCCGGGGAGCTGTTTTTT. Its translation: CASSRQGGPGELFF. The variable domain in full, with the rest retrieved from reference TRBV2 and TRBJ2-2, is EPEVTQTPSHQVTQMGQEVILRCVPISNHLYFYWYRQILGQKVEFLVSFYNNEISEKSEIFDDQFSVERPDGSNFTLKIRSTKLEDSAMYFCASSRQGGPGELFFGEGSRLTVL.

This clone was detected only a few times. The chain combines TRBV5-6 with TRBJ2-2; D gene uncertain. Trimming left V 4 bases short and J 3 bases short, with 16 bases between. Germline assignment: CDR1 SGHDT and CDR2 YYEEEE. The CDR3 totals 16 residues. Written as DNA, the CDR3 is TGTGCCAGCAGCCCACCCCAAGGGTGGGACACCGGGGAGCTGTTTTTT. It yields the protein CASSPPQGWDTGELFF.